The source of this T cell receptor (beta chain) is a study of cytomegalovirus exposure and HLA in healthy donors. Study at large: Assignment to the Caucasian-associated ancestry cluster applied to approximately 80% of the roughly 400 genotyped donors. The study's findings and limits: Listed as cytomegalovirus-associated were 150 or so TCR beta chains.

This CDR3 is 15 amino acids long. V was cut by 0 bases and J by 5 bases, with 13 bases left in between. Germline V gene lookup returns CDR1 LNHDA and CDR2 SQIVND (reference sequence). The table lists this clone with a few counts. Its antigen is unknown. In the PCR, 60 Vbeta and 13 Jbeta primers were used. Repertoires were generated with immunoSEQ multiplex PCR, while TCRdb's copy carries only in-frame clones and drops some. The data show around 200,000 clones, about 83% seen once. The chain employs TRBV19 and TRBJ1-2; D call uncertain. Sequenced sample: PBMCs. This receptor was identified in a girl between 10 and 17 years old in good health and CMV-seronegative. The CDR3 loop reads CASSIDPNTGYGYTF. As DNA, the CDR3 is TGTGCCAGTAGTATAGATCCCAATACCGGTTATGGCTACACCTTC.